The sequence of this T cell receptor beta chain was determined in a study of shared clonotypes between healthy human individuals. Study details: CD4 naive and memory got three plates each, CD8 naive two, CD8 memory one. Study-wide results and limits: Owing to a small donor count, the genetic and exposure-history diversity represented was limited.

Trimming left V 10 bases short and J 0 bases short, with 10 bases between. Germline-derived CDR1 and CDR2 are ENHRY and SYGVKD. The CDR3 is 12 residues long. CD8 memory combined CD45RO+ cells with CCR7-negative CD45RA+ TemRA cells. Comment on this clone: The antigen is unknown.

Per sorted-subset replicate PCR, input was 200 to 250 ng DNA, representing around 30,000 T cell genomes. Measured with immunoSEQ multiplex PCR; TCRdb has only the in-frame clones, and not every one. This table holds a few hundred thousand clones, 95% to 97% found once. Material for sequencing was memory CD8+ T cells sorted from blood. As to subset: CD45RO+ cells pooled with CCR7-negative TemRA cells. The origin of this receptor is a man younger than 40 in good health. V usage is TRBV10-3 and J usage is TRBJ2-7; D may be TRBD1 or TRBD2 (5 bases each). CDR3 in DNA: TGTGCCACCGGGACGCACTCCTACGAGCAGTACTTC. Its translation: CATGTHSYEQYF.